This T cell receptor (beta chain) was retrieved from a study of blood T cells in healthy people across ages. Findings of the study overall: Estimates of total diversity, which came from one million sequenced T cells, were considered to be underestimates.

In terms of origin and age, donors were healthy Caucasian individuals from Russia aged 6 to 90. In each sample, at least 6 million PBMCs were isolated. With each sample, at least 6 micrograms of total RNA were extracted. About this clonotype itself: The antigen remains unidentified.

Then a second PCR, running roughly 7 to 12 cycles, was carried out with a sample-barcoded 5' primer and a J-beta primer mix. MiXCR, run by TCRdb on the 5' RACE reads, gives a single entry per CDR3 protein. The sample has under 850,000 distinct CDR3 sequences, around 36% seen once. The germline V gene encodes CDR1 MNHEY and CDR2 SVGAGI. The V and J ends lost 6 bases and 0 bases respectively, with 11 bases between them. The CDR3 totals 15 residues. The sequencing sample was made of blood. This receptor was obtained from a man younger than 35 in good health. V and J are TRBV6-5 and TRBJ2-2; D tentatively fits TRBD1 or TRBD2 (5 bases each). The CDR3 reads CASRYGTPNTGELFF. The CDR3 DNA follows: TGTGCCAGCAGGTACGGGACGCCGAACACCGGGGAGCTGTTTTTT.